What follows describes a single T cell receptor (beta chain). These data originate in a study of blood T cell repertoires in COVID-19. The CDR3 covers 14 residues. Germline V lookup: CDR1 MDHEN, CDR2 SYDVKM. V shed 8 bases and J shed 4 bases, with 17 bases lying between them. Profiling relied on immunoSEQ multiplex PCR, and the TCRdb table lists in-frame clones only, not all of them. The sample shows more than 85,000 clones, 75% to 85% of them seen only once. The sequenced sample was peripheral blood. The sequence was collected from an elderly woman with active or convalescent COVID-19. The chain uses TRBV28 and TRBJ1-2, with D possibly matching TRBD1 (5 bases). CDR3 nucleotide sequence: TGTGCCAGCCTGACTTCGGACATCCCCTATGGCTACACCTTC. This sequence encodes CASLTSDIPYGYTF.